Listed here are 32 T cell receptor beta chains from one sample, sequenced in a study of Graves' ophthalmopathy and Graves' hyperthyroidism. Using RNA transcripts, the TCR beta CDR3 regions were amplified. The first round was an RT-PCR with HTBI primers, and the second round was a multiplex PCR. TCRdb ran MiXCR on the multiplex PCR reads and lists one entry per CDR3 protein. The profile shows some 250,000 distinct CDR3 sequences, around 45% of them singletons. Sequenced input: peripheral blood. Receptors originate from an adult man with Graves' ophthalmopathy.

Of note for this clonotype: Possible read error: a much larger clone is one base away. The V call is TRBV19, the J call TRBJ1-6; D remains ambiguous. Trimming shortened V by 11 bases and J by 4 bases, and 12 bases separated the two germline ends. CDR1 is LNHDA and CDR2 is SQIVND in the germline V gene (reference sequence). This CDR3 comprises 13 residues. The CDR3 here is CAAGRSYNSPLHF. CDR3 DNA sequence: TGTGCCGCCGGCAGGTCGTATAATTCACCCCTCCACTTT.

DNA of the CDR3: TGTGCCATCAGTGCCCGGGACAGGGGGATCTACGAGCAGTACTTC. Translated: CAISARDRGIYEQYF. The rearrangement links TRBV10-3 to TRBJ2-7, with 11 bases lining up with TRBD1. V gave up 4 bases and J gave up 3 bases; unmatched junction bases: 5. The length of the CDR3 is 15 residues. Germline loops: CDR1 ENHRY, CDR2 SYGVKD.

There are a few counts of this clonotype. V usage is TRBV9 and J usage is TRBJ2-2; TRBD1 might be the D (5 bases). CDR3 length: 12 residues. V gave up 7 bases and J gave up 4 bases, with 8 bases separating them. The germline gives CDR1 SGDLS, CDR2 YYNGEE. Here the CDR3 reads CASDRGTGELFF. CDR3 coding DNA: TGTGCCAGCGACAGAGGCACCGGGGAGCTGTTTTTT.

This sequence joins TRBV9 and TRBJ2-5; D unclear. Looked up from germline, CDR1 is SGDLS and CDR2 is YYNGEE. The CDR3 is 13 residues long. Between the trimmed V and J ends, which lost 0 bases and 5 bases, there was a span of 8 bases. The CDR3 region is CASSVDLRETQYF. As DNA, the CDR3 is TGTGCCAGCAGCGTAGATTTGAGGGAGACCCAGTACTTC. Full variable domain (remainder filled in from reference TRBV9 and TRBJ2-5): DSGVTQTPKHLITATGQRVTLRCSPRSGDLSVYWYQQSLDQGLQFLIQYYNGEERAKGNILERFSAQQFPDLHSELNLSSLELGDSALYFCASSVDLRETQYFGPGTRLLVL.

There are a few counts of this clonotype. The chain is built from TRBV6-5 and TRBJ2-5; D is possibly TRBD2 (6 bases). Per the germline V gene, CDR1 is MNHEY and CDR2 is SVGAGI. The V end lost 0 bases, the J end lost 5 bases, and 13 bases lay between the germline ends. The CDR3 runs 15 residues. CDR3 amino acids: CASSYSRLGGETQYF. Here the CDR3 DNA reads TGTGCCAGCAGTTACTCGAGGCTAGGAGGGGAGACCCAGTACTTC.

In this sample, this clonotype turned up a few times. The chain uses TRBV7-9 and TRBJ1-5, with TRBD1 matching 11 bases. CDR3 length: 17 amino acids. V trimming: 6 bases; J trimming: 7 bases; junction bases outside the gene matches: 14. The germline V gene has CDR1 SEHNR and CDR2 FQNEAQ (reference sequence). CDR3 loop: CASSHSGTGGTGQPQHF. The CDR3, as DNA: TGTGCCAGCAGTCATTCCGGGACAGGGGGAACCGGCCAGCCCCAGCATTTT.

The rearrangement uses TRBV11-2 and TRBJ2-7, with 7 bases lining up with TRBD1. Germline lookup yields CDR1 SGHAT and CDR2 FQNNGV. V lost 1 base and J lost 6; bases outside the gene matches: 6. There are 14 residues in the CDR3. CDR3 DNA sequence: TGTGCCAGCAGCTTAGCACTATCAGGGGGCGAGCAGTACTTC. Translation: CASSLALSGGEQYF.

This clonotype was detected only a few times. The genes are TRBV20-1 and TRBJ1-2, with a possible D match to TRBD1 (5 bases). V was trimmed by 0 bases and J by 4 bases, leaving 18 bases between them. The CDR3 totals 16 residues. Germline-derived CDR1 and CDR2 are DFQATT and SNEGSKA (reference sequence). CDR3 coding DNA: TGCAGTGCTAGAGATAATTACGACAGCGCATTCTATGGCTACACCTTC. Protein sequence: CSARDNYDSAFYGYTF.

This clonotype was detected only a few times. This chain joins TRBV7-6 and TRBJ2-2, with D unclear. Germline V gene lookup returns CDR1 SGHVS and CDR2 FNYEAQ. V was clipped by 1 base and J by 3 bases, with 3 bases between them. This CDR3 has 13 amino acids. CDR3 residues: CASSLVDTGELFF. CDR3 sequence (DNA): TGTGCCAGCAGCTTAGTTGACACCGGGGAGCTGTTTTTT.

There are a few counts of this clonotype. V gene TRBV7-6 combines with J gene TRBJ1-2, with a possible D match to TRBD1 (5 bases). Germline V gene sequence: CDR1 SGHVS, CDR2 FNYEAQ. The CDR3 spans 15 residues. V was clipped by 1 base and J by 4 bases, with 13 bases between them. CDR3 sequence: CASSLGEGRIYGYTF. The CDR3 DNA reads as TGTGCCAGCAGCTTAGGGGAGGGACGGATCTATGGCTACACCTTC.

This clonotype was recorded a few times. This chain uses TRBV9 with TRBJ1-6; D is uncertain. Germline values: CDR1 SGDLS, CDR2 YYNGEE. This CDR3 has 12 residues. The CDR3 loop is CAREGGNSPLHF. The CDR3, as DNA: TGTGCTAGAGAGGGCGGTAATTCACCCCTCCACTTT.

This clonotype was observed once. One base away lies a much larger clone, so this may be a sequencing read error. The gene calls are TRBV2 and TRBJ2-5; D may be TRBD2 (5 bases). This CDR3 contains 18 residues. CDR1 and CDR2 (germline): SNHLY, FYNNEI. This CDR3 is CANSEATGGPPRMKTQYF. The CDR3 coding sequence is TGTGCCAACAGTGAGGCGACCGGCGGGCCACCCCGGATGAAGACCCAGTACTTC.

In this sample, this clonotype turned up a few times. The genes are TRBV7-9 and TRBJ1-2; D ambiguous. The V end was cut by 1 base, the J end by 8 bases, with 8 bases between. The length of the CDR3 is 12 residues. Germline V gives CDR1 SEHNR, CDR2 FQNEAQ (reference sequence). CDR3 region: CASSLERAGYTF. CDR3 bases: TGTGCCAGCAGCTTAGAGAGAGCCGGCTACACCTTC.

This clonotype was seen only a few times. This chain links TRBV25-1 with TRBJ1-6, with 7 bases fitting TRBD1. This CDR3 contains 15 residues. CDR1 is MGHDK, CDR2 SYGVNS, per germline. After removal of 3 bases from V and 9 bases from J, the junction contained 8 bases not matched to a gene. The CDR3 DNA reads TGTGCCAGCAGTGATTTCACAGGGGACAGTTCACCCCTCCACTTT. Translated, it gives CASSDFTGDSSPLHF.

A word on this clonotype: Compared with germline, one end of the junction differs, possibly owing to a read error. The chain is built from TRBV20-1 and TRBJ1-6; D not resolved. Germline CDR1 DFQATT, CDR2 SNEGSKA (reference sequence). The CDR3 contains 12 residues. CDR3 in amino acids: CSAIDGNLPLHF. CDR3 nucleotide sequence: TGCAGTGCTATAGACGGTAATTTACCCCTCCACTTT.

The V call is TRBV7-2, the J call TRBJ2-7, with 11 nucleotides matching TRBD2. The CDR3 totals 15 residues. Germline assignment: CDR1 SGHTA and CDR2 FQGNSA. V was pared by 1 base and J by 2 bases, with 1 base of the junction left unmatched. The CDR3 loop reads CASSLVAGGAYEQYF. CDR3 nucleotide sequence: TGTGCCAGCAGCTTAGTAGCGGGGGGGGCCTACGAGCAGTACTTC. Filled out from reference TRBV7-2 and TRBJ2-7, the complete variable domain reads GAGVSQSPSNKVTEKGKDVELRCDPISGHTALYWYRQSLGQGLEFLIYFQGNSAPDKSGLPSDRFSAERTGGSVSTLTIQRTQQEDSAVYLCASSLVAGGAYEQYFGPGTRLTVT.

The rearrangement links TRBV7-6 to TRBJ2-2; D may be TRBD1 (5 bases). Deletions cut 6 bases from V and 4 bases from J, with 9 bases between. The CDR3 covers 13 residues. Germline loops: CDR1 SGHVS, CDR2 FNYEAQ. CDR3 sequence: CASRKTGTGELFF. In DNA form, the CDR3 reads TGTGCCAGCAGAAAAACAGGCACCGGGGAGCTGTTTTTT.

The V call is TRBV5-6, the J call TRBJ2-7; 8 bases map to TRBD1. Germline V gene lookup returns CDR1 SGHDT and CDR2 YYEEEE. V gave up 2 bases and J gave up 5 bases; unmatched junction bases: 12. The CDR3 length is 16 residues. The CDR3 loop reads CASSFRLSGGRDEQYF. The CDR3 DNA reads TGTGCCAGCAGCTTTCGGTTGTCAGGGGGCAGGGACGAGCAGTACTTC.

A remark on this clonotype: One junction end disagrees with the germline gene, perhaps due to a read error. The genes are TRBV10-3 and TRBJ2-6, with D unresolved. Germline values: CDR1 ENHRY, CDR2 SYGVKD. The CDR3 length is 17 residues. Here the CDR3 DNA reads TGTGCCAGCAGTTTATGGAGTCCCTTCTCTGGGGCCAACGTCCTGACTTTC. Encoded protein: CASSLWSPFSGANVLTF.

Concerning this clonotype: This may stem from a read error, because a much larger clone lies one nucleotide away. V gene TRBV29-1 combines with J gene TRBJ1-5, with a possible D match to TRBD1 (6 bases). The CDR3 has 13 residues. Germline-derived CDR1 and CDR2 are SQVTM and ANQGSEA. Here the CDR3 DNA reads TGCAGCGTTGAAGAGGGGCAGGGGCAGCCCCGGCATTTT. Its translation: CSVEEGQGQPRHF.

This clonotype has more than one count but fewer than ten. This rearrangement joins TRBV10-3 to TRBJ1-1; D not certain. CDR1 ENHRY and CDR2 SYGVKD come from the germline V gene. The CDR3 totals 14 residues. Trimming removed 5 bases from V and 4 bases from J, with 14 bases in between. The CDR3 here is CAISPVGDGTEAFF. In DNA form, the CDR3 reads TGTGCCATCAGTCCCGTTGGTGACGGCACTGAAGCTTTCTTT.

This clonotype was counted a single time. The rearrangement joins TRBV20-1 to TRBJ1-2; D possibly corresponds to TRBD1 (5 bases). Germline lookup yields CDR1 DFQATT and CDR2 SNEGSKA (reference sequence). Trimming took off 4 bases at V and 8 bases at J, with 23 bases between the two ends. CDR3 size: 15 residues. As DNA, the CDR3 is TGCAGTGCTAATCTCGGGACTAGCGGGAGTAAGGGCTACACCTTC. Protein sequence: CSANLGTSGSKGYTF.

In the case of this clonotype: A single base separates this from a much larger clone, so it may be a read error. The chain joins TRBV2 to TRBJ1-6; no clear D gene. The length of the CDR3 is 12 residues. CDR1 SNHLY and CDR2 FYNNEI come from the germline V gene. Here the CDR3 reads CTSSEDRRPLHF. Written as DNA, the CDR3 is TGTACCAGCAGTGAGGACCGCCGGCCCCTCCACTTT.

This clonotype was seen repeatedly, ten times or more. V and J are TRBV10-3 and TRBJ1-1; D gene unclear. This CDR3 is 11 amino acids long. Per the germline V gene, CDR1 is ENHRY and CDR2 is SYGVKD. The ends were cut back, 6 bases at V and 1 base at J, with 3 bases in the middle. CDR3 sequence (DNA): TGTGCCATCAGAGGGAACACTGAAGCTTTCTTT. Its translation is CAIRGNTEAFF.

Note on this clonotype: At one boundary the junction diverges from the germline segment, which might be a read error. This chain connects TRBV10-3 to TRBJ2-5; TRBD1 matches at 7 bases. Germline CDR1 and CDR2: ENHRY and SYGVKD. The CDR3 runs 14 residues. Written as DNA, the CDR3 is TGTGCCATCAGTGATGGGACAGCACAAGGGACCCAGTACTTC. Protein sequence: CAISDGTAQGTQYF.

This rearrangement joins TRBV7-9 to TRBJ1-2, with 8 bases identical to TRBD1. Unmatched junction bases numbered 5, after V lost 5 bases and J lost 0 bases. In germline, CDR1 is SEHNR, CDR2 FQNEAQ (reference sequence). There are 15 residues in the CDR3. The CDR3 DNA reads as TGTGCCAGCAGCCCGTGGGACAGGACTAACTATGGCTACACCTTC. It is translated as CASSPWDRTNYGYTF.

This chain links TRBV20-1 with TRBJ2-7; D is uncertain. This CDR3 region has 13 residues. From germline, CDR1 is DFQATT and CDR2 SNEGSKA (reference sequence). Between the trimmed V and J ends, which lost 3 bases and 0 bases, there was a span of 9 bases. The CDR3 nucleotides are TGCAGTGCTAGGGGGTTGAGCTCCTACGAGCAGTACTTC. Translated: CSARGLSSYEQYF.

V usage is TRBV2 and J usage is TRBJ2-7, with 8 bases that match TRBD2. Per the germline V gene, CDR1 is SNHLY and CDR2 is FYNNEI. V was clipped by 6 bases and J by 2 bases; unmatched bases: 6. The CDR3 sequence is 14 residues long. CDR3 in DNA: TGTGCCAGCAGCTTTTACGGGGGGGCCTACGAGCAGTACTTC. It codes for CASSFYGGAYEQYF.

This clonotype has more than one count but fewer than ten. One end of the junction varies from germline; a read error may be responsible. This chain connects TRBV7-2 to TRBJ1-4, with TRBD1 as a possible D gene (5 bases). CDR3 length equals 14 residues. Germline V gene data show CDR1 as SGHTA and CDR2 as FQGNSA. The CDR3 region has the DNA TGTGCCAGCAGCTTGGGGGGGACGAATGGAAAACTGTTTTTT. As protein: CASSLGGTNGKLFF.

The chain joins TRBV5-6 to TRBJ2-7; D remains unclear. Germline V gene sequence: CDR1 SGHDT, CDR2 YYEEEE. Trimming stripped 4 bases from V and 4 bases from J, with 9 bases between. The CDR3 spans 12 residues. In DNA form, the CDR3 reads TGTGCCAGCAGCAGACGATTATACGAGCAGTACTTC. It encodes CASSRRLYEQYF.

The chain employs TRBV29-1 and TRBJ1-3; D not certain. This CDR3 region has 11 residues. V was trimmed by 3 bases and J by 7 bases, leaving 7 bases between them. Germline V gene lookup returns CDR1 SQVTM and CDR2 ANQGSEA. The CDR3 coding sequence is TGCAGCGTTGACTCGCAGAACACCATATATTTT. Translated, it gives CSVDSQNTIYF.

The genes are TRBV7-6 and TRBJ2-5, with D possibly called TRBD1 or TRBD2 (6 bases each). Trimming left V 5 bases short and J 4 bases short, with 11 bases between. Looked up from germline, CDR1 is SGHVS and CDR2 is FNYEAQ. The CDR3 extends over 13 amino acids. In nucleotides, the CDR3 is TGTGCCAGCAGCGGTAGGGGGGCAGAGACCCAGTACTTC. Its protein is CASSGRGAETQYF.